These T cell receptor beta chains were read from a single sample in a study of regulatory T cells in long-lasting Graves disease. From the multiplex PCR reads, TCRdb called clonotypes with MiXCR, one entry per CDR3 protein. The sample lists some 560,000 distinct CDR3 sequences, roughly 15% occurring once. These same data were also listed under a study on T cells in Graves' hyperthyroidism and ophthalmopathy.

This specimen consisted of peripheral blood mononuclear cells (PBMCs), obtained at new diagnosis, from a patient treated with antithyroid drugs. The receptor source for this set is a middle-aged woman with Graves disease. The CDR3 runs from the conserved cysteine through the conserved F or W. The order of the fields is J gene, clone size, D gene, V gene, CDR3 protein, CDR3 DNA. A D gene is named only where the DNA matches it firmly. Clone size appears in some rows only: once, few, many, or a class for an expanded clone.

>TRBJ2-1|many|-|TRBV7-2
CASSLLASIPNEQFF
TGTGCCAGCAGCTTATTAGCGTCGATCCCGAATGAGCAGTTCTTC
>TRBJ2-1|few|-|TRBV29-1
CSVHQGIYYNEQFF
TGCAGCGTGCATCAGGGGATCTATTACAATGAGCAGTTCTTC
>TRBJ2-7|many|TRBD2|TRBV2
CASALLAGGLYEQYF
TGTGCCAGCGCCCTACTAGCGGGGGGACTCTACGAGCAGTACTTC
>TRBJ1-2|many|-|TRBV11-2
CASSPTQTLGYTF
TGTGCCAGCAGCCCGACCCAAACCCTAGGCTACACCTTC
>TRBJ2-3|-|-|TRBV5-6
CASGESTDTQYF
TGTGCCAGCGGCGAAAGCACAGATACGCAGTATTTT
>TRBJ1-1|once|-|TRBV7-9
CASSHPTRGVNTEAFF
TGTGCCAGCAGCCACCCCACTAGGGGAGTAAACACTGAAGCTTTCTTT
>TRBJ2-3|many|TRBD1|TRBV20-1
CSAKGWTGGTDTQYF
TGCAGTGCCAAAGGGTGGACAGGGGGTACAGATACGCAGTATTTT
>TRBJ1-1|many|-|TRBV3-1
CASSKGEGTEAFF
TGTGCCAGCAGTAAGGGAGAGGGGACTGAAGCTTTCTTT
>TRBJ1-1|few|TRBD1|TRBV2
CASSEAGQATEAFF
TGTGCCAGCAGTGAAGCGGGACAGGCAACTGAAGCTTTCTTT
>TRBJ2-5|-|TRBD1|TRBV13
CASSSTLTGPLETQYF
TGTGCCAGCAGCTCTACCCTGACAGGGCCGCTGGAGACCCAGTACTTC
>TRBJ2-2|-|-|TRBV28
CASLGGLSLNTGELFF
TGTGCCAGCTTAGGGGGACTATCTTTGAACACCGGGGAGCTGTTTTTT
>TRBJ2-1|-|TRBD1|TRBV27
CASSLEDRGREQFF
TGTGCCAGCAGTTTAGAGGACAGGGGGCGCGAGCAGTTCTTC
>TRBJ2-3|many|-|TRBV7-9
CASSEISDTQYF
TGTGCCAGCAGCGAGATTTCCGATACGCAGTATTTT
>TRBJ1-3|few|TRBD1|TRBV19
CAGGTGAGNTIYF
TGTGCCGGAGGGACAGGGGCTGGAAACACCATATATTTT
>TRBJ1-4|-|-|TRBV9
CASSVGGQNNEKLFF
TGTGCCAGCAGCGTAGGGGGGCAGAATAATGAAAAACTGTTTTTT
>TRBJ1-2|-|-|TRBV7-2
CASSISGGVDGYTF
TGTGCCAGCAGCATTAGCGGGGGGGTTGATGGCTACACCTTC
>TRBJ1-6|-|TRBD1|TRBV9
CASSVEVGGGSPLHF
TGTGCCAGCAGCGTAGAAGTAGGGGGCGGTTCACCCCTCCACTTT
>TRBJ2-1|many|-|TRBV12-3/TRBV12-4
CASSLELQAGYGQFF
TGTGCCAGCAGTTTAGAATTGCAGGCGGGATATGGGCAGTTCTTC
>TRBJ1-2|few|TRBD1|TRBV28
CASSGDSYGGGYTF
TGTGCCAGCAGTGGGGACAGTTATGGTGGCGGCTACACCTTC
>TRBJ2-5|many|TRBD2|TRBV6-1
CASRETSGQETQYF
TGTGCCAGCAGGGAAACTAGCGGACAAGAGACCCAGTACTTC
>TRBJ2-4|few|-|TRBV20-1
CSARGTDKNIQYF
TGCAGTGCTAGAGGGACAGACAAAAACATTCAGTACTTC
>TRBJ2-3|-|TRBD2|TRBV6-2/TRBV6-3
CASSEMGLAAPGEQYF
TGTGCCAGCAGTGAAATGGGACTAGCGGCTCCAGGGGAGCAGTATTTT
>TRBJ1-2|many|TRBD1|TRBV28
CASSLLGRGLGYTF
TGTGCCAGCAGTTTATTGGGCAGGGGGCTTGGCTACACCTTC
>TRBJ1-2|-|-|TRBV5-4
CASSLDSGALDYGYTF
TGTGCCAGCAGCTTGGATTCAGGGGCGCTGGACTATGGCTACACCTTC
>TRBJ2-2|many|-|TRBV6-1
CASSERRTNTGELFF
TGTGCCAGCAGTGAAAGGAGGACGAACACCGGGGAGCTGTTTTTT
>TRBJ1-6|-|-|TRBV9
CASSSLSGSSSPLHF
TGTGCCAGCAGCTCGCTTTCGGGAAGCAGCTCACCCCTCCACTTT
>TRBJ2-3|-|-|TRBV9
CASSVVTNTDTQYF
TGTGCCAGCAGCGTAGTGACGAATACAGATACGCAGTATTTT
>TRBJ1-1|few|-|TRBV5-4
CASSTPLGENTEAFF
TGTGCCAGCAGCACCCCCCTCGGTGAAAACACTGAAGCTTTCTTT
>TRBJ1-6|many|TRBD1|TRBV2
CASSEIVTGNSPLHF
TGTGCCAGCAGTGAGATAGTGACAGGGAATTCACCCCTCCACTTT
>TRBJ1-6|-|TRBD1|TRBV25-1
CASSAITQGVDSPLHF
TGTGCCAGCAGTGCCATTACACAGGGGGTTGATTCACCCCTCCACTTT
>TRBJ2-5|many|TRBD1|TRBV7-3
CASSLMGTGGKETQYF
TGTGCCAGCAGCTTAATGGGGACAGGGGGAAAAGAGACCCAGTACTTC
>TRBJ2-1|many|-|TRBV12-3/TRBV12-4
CASSLRTVGNEQFF
TGTGCCAGCAGTCTAAGGACTGTCGGCAATGAGCAGTTCTTC
>TRBJ2-5|few|-|TRBV5-1
CASTVGPERETQYF
TGCGCCAGCACCGTGGGGCCGGAGCGGGAGACCCAGTACTTC